These 28 T cell receptor beta chains originate from one sample sequenced in a study of blood T cell repertoires in COVID-19 (dated by TCRdb to about 2020). The library was generated by the immunoSEQ multiplex PCR assay. TCRdb mirrors the immuneACCESS table, restricted to in-frame sequences. Some clones are absent from its copies; in checked studies, under half trace to an unresolved V gene, and the reason for the others is unknown. A total of under 95,000 clones appear in this sample, 75% to 95% of them only once. The top ten hold roughly 3.9% of the sample. The sample taken for sequencing was peripheral blood. The receptors derive from a woman between 50 and 59 years old in a cohort sampled during active COVID-19.

The genes are TRBV18 and TRBJ1-1, with D hard to call. The germline gives CDR1 KGHSH, CDR2 LQKENI. Trimming pared 4 bases from V and 1 base from J, leaving 7 bases between. The CDR3 covers 13 residues. The CDR3 loop reads CASSRDKNTEAFF. CDR3 DNA: TGTGCCAGCTCACGTGACAAGAACACTGAAGCTTTCTTT.

The rearrangement joins TRBV6-5 to TRBJ1-6; TRBD1 matches 9 bases. This CDR3 is 14 amino acids long. Trimming cost V 7 bases and J 11 bases; bases outside gene matches: 9. Germline V gene sequence: CDR1 MNHEY, CDR2 SVGAGI. CDR3 nucleotide sequence: TGTGCCAGCATTAGGGACAGGGTTAGAGCACCCCTCCACTTT. It translates to CASIRDRVRAPLHF.

This rearrangement joins TRBV4-1 to TRBJ1-3; TRBD1 agrees at 9 bases. The CDR3 spans 14 residues. V gave up 4 bases and J gave up 6 bases; unmatched junction bases: 4. The germline V gene encodes CDR1 MGHRA and CDR2 YSYEKL. CDR3 in DNA: TGCGCCAGCAGCCCTCGGACAGGGGAAAACACCATATATTTT. Protein sequence: CASSPRTGENTIYF.

The J gene is TRBJ2-2, the V gene TRBV7-8; D uncertain. Between the trimmed V and J ends, which lost 5 bases and 6 bases, there was a span of 13 bases. The CDR3 totals 14 residues. The V gene's germline CDR1 is SGHVS and CDR2 FQNEAQ. The CDR3: CASSPRPSAGELFF. The DNA for the CDR3 is TGTGCCAGCAGCCCCCGCCCCAGCGCCGGGGAGCTGTTTTTT.

This chain links TRBV11-3 with TRBJ2-7; possible D gene TRBD1, 6 bases. There are 16 residues in the CDR3. With 5 bases removed from V and 3 bases from J, the gap between germline ends came to 20 bases. Germline assignment: CDR1 SGHNT and CDR2 YENEEA. The CDR3 bases are TGTGCCAGCAGCCCCCGGGACATCCTGGGGAACTACGAGCAGTACTTC. It translates to CASSPRDILGNYEQYF.

This chain links TRBV5-1 with TRBJ1-2, with 7 bases aligning to TRBD1. Trimming took 4 bases from V and 7 from J; bases not matched to a gene: 10. Germline V lookup: CDR1 SGHRS, CDR2 YFSETQ. CDR3 size: 14 residues. CDR3 region: CASSKDRLPAGYTF. The CDR3 bases are TGCGCCAGCAGCAAGGACAGGTTACCGGCTGGCTACACCTTC.

This clone is a singleton in its sample. J is TRBJ1-1 and V is TRBV29-1; TRBD1 matches at 8 bases. Per the germline V gene, CDR1 is SQVTM and CDR2 is ANQGSEA. CDR3 length: 13 amino acids. Trimming cost V 5 bases and J 8 bases; bases outside gene matches: 10. Here the CDR3 reads CSVNSLGQGEAFF. The CDR3 DNA reads as TGCAGCGTTAACTCCTTAGGACAGGGCGAAGCTTTCTTT.

A few counts support this clone. The V gene is TRBV19, the J gene TRBJ1-6, with D perhaps matching TRBD1 (5 bases). Per the germline V gene, CDR1 is LNHDA and CDR2 is SQIVND (reference sequence). The V end was cut by 3 bases, the J end by 6 bases, with 12 bases between. The CDR3 contains 15 residues. The DNA for the CDR3 is TGTGCCAGTAGTATTGTGGGGCAGATTAATTCACCCCTCCACTTT. This codes for CASSIVGQINSPLHF.

J is TRBJ2-5 and V is TRBV7-9, with TRBD1 as a possible D gene (5 bases). V was shortened by 5 bases and J by 1 base, with 23 bases between the two germline ends. The CDR3 has 18 amino acids. CDR1 and CDR2 (germline): SEHNR, FQNEAQ (reference sequence). The CDR3 loop reads CASSPGFGAGRPQETQYF. The CDR3 region has the DNA TGTGCCAGCAGCCCCGGCTTCGGTGCAGGGCGTCCCCAAGAGACCCAGTACTTC. Based on the CDR3 plus reference TRBV7-9 and TRBJ2-5, the full variable domain is DTGVSQNPRHKITKRGQNVTFRCDPISEHNRLYWYRQTLGQGPEFLTYFQNEAQLEKSRLLSDRFSAERPKGSFSTLEIQRTEQGDSAMYLCASSPGFGAGRPQETQYFGPGTRLLVL.

The CDR3 spells CASRRQPNTGELFF. For the CDR3, the DNA is TGTGCCAGTCGGCGGCAGCCTAATACCGGGGAGCTGTTTTTT. The chain couples TRBV7-3 to TRBJ2-2; D is uncertain. The CDR3 is 14 amino acids. Trimming took off 9 bases at V and 5 bases at J, with 16 bases between the two ends. Germline-derived CDR1 and CDR2 are SGHTA and FQGTGA.

J is TRBJ2-7 and V is TRBV12-3 or TRBV12-4, with D possibly matching TRBD2 (5 bases). Trimming took 5 bases from V and 9 from J, leaving 17 bases between them. The CDR3 contains 13 residues. CDR3 loop: CASSPSRRDVQYF. CDR3 sequence (DNA): TGTGCCAGCAGTCCATCCCGTCGGGATGTGCAGTACTTC.

J is TRBJ2-7 and V is TRBV28, with TRBD1 identical over 8 bases. There are 14 residues in the CDR3. The J segment lost 5 bases and the V segment lost 10 bases, leaving 13 bases of the junction unmatched. CDR1 and CDR2 from the germline V gene are MDHEN and SYDVKM. This chain's CDR3 is CATSPGQGSNEQYF. Written as DNA, the CDR3 is TGTGCCACCTCCCCCGGACAGGGAAGCAACGAGCAGTACTTC.

The gene calls are TRBV2 and TRBJ1-3; D perhaps matches TRBD1 (6 bases). Germline V lookup: CDR1 SNHLY, CDR2 FYNNEI. V lost 3 bases, J lost 3 bases, and 15 bases lay in between. The CDR3 runs 16 residues. The CDR3 DNA is TGTGCCAGCAGTGATCTGGGGGCCCCCGGTGGAAACACCATATATTTT. Amino acids: CASSDLGAPGGNTIYF. Looking up the rest from reference TRBV2 and TRBJ1-3 gives the full variable domain: EPEVTQTPSHQVTQMGQEVILRCVPISNHLYFYWYRQILGQKVEFLVSFYNNEISEKSEIFDDQFSVERPDGSNFTLKIRSTKLEDSAMYFCASSDLGAPGGNTIYFGEGSWLTVV.

The chain uses TRBV19 and TRBJ1-2; 8 bases align to TRBD1. The germline CDR1 and CDR2 sequences are LNHDA and SQIVND (reference sequence). Trimming removed 3 bases from V and 11 bases from J; junction bases left unmatched: 11. This CDR3 comprises 14 residues. The CDR3 reads CASSIRRGQGGYTF. CDR3 DNA: TGTGCCAGTAGTATCCGCAGGGGGCAAGGGGGTTACACCTTC.

J is TRBJ1-2 and V is TRBV27; perhaps TRBD1 as D (5 bases). The germline CDR1 and CDR2 sequences are MNHEY and SMNVEV (reference sequence). The V gene lost 1 base and the J gene lost 6 bases, with 12 bases spanning the gap. This CDR3 region has 14 residues. The CDR3 sequence: CASSLWGETDGYTF. The CDR3 DNA follows: TGTGCCAGCAGTTTATGGGGGGAAACCGATGGCTACACCTTC.

The chain joins TRBV11-2 to TRBJ2-2, with 7 bases lining up with TRBD2. Germline trimming cut 5 bases from V and 5 bases from J; bases unmatched to any gene: 11. Germline V lookup: CDR1 SGHAT, CDR2 FQNNGV. The CDR3 loop spans 16 amino acids. The CDR3 spells CASSPRPGGSTGELFF. The CDR3 bases are TGTGCCAGCAGCCCCAGACCCGGGGGGAGTACCGGGGAGCTGTTTTTT. Filled out from reference TRBV11-2 and TRBJ2-2, the complete variable domain reads EAGVAQSPRYKIIEKRQSVAFWCNPISGHATLYWYQQILGQGPKLLIQFQNNGVVDDSQLPKDRFSAERLKGVDSTLKIQPAKLEDSAVYLCASSPRPGGSTGELFFGEGSRLTVL.

The chain employs TRBV10-3 and TRBJ2-3; 11 bases fit TRBD1. CDR1 is ENHRY and CDR2 is SYGVKD in the germline V gene. The length of the CDR3 is 14 residues. Trimming took 6 bases from V and 3 from J; bases not matched to a gene: 2. The CDR3 region has the DNA TGTGCCATCAGCGGACAGGGGGCTACAGATACGCAGTATTTT. This codes for CAISGQGATDTQYF.

The chain recombines TRBV13 with TRBJ2-7, with D perhaps TRBD1 (5 bases). Trimming took off 4 bases at V and 2 bases at J, with 9 bases between the two ends. Germline CDR1 is PRHDT and CDR2 is FYEKMQ (reference sequence). The CDR3 runs to 13 residues. The CDR3 region has the DNA TGTGCCAGCAGCTCTGGGGCCGCCTACGAGCAGTACTTC. It yields the protein CASSSGAAYEQYF.

V and J are TRBV18 and TRBJ2-1; the D gene is possibly TRBD1 (5 bases). The CDR3 contains 12 residues. The germline CDR1 and CDR2 sequences are KGHSH and LQKENI. V was pared by 6 bases and J by 7 bases, with 10 bases between. The CDR3 reads CASSPQGNEQFF. DNA for the CDR3: TGTGCCAGCTCTCCCCAGGGTAATGAGCAGTTCTTC.

J is TRBJ1-1 and V is TRBV12-3 or TRBV12-4; 8 bases match TRBD1. Trimming at V came to 5 bases and at J to 11 bases, leaving 10 bases not matched to a gene. This CDR3 comprises 13 residues. The CDR3 is CASSPQGQGRAFF. DNA for the CDR3: TGTGCCAGCAGTCCACAAGGACAGGGCCGGGCTTTCTTT.

V is TRBV7-3 and J is TRBJ2-3, with TRBD2 matching over 10 bases. V lost 2 bases, J lost 6 bases, and 2 bases stayed unmatched. CDR3 size: 14 residues. Germline V CDR1 and CDR2: SGHTA, FQGTGA. DNA for the CDR3: TGTGCCAGCAGCTTAGGGACTAGCGCGGATACGCAGTATTTT. This sequence encodes CASSLGTSADTQYF. The whole variable domain, filled in from reference TRBV7-3 and TRBJ2-3, reads GAGVSQTPSNKVTEKGKYVELRCDPISGHTALYWYRQSLGQGPEFLIYFQGTGAADDSGLPNDRFFAVRPEGSVSTLKIQRTERGDSAVYLCASSLGTSADTQYFGPGTRLTVL.

The V gene is TRBV19, the J gene TRBJ1-1, with 8 bases fitting TRBD1. Germline-derived CDR1 and CDR2 are LNHDA and SQIVND (reference sequence). CDR3 length: 14 amino acids. After removal of 3 bases from V and 6 bases from J, the junction contained 6 bases not matched to a gene. The CDR3 sequence is CASSMSQGAPEAFF. The CDR3 nucleotides read TGTGCCAGTAGTATGAGTCAGGGGGCCCCTGAAGCTTTCTTT.

The gene calls are TRBV4-1 and TRBJ2-2; 12 bases map to TRBD2. This CDR3 is built from 19 residues. Germline-derived CDR1 and CDR2 are MGHRA and YSYEKL. The V and J ends lost 1 base and 1 base, in that order; junction bases with no gene match: 7. CDR3 sequence: CASSQVQTGLAGNTGELFF. CDR3 DNA: TGCGCCAGCAGCCAAGTCCAGACGGGACTAGCGGGGAACACCGGGGAGCTGTTTTTT.

The rearrangement uses TRBV27 and TRBJ2-7; a weak D match, TRBD2 (6 bases). Per germline, CDR1 MNHEY and CDR2 SMNVEV (reference sequence). The V and J ends lost 6 bases and 7 bases respectively, with 19 bases between them. This CDR3 is built from 14 residues. CDR3: CASRPFGGTEEQYF. Here the CDR3 DNA reads TGTGCCAGCAGACCCTTCGGCGGGACGGAAGAGCAGTACTTC.

CDR3 residues: CASSFRRGNTEAFF. The CDR3, as DNA: TGTGCCAGCAGTTTCCGGCGAGGGAACACTGAAGCTTTCTTT. This chain joins TRBV6-5 and TRBJ1-1; D remains ambiguous. Germline-derived CDR1 and CDR2 are MNHEY and SVGAGI. The CDR3 runs 14 residues. Trimming shortened V by 4 bases and J by 1 base, and 10 bases separated the two germline ends.

The CDR3 DNA reads as TGTGCCAGTAGTAAAGGGACAGGGCCGAACGAGCAGTACTTC. It codes for CASSKGTGPNEQYF. This chain connects TRBV19 to TRBJ2-7; TRBD1 aligns across 9 bases. Losses at the gene ends were 4 bases for V and 5 bases for J; bases not matched to a gene: 6. Looked up from germline, CDR1 is LNHDA and CDR2 is SQIVND (reference sequence). This CDR3 is 14 amino acids long. The full variable domain, with the rest looked up from reference TRBV19 and TRBJ2-7, is DGGITQSPKYLFRKEGQNVTLSCEQNLNHDAMYWYRQDPGQGLRLIYYSQIVNDFQKGDIAEGYSVSREKKESFPLTVTSAQKNPTAFYLCASSKGTGPNEQYFGPGTRLTVT.

V gene TRBV6-6 combines with J gene TRBJ2-1; 13 bases are a match to TRBD2. Losses at the gene ends were 6 bases for V and 8 bases for J; bases not matched to a gene: 10. From germline, CDR1 is MNHNY and CDR2 SVGAGI (reference sequence). The CDR3 is made up of 16 amino acids. In nucleotides, the CDR3 is TGTGCCAGCAGACCCGGGACTAGCGGGACTAGGGATGAGCAGTTCTTC. It yields the protein CASRPGTSGTRDEQFF.

V is TRBV18 and J is TRBJ1-1, with a tentative D call TRBD1 (6 bases). This CDR3 comprises 17 residues. The V end was cut by 3 bases, the J end by 0 bases, with 17 bases between. Germline CDR1 and CDR2: KGHSH and LQKENI. Written as DNA, the CDR3 is TGTGCCAGCTCACCGATCTTACAGGGCCGGATGAACACTGAAGCTTTCTTT. This codes for CASSPILQGRMNTEAFF.